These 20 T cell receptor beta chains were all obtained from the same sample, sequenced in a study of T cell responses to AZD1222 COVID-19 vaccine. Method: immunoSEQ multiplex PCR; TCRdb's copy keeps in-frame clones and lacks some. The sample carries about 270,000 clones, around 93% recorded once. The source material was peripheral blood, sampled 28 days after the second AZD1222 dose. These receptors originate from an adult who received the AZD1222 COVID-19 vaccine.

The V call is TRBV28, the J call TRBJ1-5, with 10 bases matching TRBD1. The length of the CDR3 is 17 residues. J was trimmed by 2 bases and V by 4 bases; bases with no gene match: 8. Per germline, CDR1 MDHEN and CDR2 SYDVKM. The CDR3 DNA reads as TGTGCCAGCAGTTCCCCGGGGGGGACAGGGGGCAATCAGCCCCAGCATTTT. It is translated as CASSSPGGTGGNQPQHF.

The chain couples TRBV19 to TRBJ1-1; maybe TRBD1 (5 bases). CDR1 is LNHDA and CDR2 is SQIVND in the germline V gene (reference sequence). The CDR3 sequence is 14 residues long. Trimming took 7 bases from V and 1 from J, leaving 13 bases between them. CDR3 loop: CASTQGGENTEAFF. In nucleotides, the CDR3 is TGTGCCAGTACCCAGGGAGGGGAGAACACTGAAGCTTTCTTT.

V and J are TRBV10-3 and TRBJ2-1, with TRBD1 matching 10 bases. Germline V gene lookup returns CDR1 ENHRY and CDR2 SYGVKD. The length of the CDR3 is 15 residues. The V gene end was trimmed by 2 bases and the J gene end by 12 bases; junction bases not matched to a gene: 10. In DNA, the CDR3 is TGTGCCATCAGTGAGGGGTGGGACAGGGGTTATGGGCAGTTCTTC. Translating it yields CAISEGWDRGYGQFF.

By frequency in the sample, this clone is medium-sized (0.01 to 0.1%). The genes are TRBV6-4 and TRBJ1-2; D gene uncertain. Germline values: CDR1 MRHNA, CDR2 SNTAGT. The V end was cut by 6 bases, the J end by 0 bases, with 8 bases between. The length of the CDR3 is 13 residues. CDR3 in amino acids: CASSPTPNYGYTF. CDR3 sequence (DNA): TGTGCCAGCAGCCCCACTCCTAACTATGGCTACACCTTC.

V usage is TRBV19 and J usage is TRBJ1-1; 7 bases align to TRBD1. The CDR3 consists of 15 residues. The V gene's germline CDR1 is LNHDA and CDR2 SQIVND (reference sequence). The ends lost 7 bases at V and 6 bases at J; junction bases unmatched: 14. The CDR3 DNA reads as TGTGCCAGTAAGTGGAGCGGACAGGCCCTATCTGAAGCTTTCTTT. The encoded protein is CASKWSGQALSEAFF.

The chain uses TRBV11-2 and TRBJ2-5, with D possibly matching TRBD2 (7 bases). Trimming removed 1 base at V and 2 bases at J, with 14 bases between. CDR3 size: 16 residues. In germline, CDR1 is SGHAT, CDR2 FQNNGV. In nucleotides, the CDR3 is TGTGCCAGCAGCTTAGCGAGGGAGGGGGAGCAAGAGACCCAGTACTTC. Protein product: CASSLAREGEQETQYF.

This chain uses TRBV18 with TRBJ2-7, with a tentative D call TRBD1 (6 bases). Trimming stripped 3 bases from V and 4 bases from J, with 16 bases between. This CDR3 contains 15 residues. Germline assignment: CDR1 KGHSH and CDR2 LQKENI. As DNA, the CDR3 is TGTGCCAGCTCACCGGGGTTACAGGGACGGTACGAGCAGTACTTC. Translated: CASSPGLQGRYEQYF.

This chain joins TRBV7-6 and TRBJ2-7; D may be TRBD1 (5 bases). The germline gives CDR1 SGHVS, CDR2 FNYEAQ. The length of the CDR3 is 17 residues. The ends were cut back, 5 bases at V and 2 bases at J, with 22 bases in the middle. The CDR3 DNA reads TGTGCCAGCAGCCCTCCGTCGGCAGGGCGAAAACCCTACGAGCAGTACTTC. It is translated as CASSPPSAGRKPYEQYF.

CDR3 coding DNA: TGCGCCAGCAGCCAAGAGATAGGGACCCTCACCGGGGAGCTGTTTTTT. Protein sequence: CASSQEIGTLTGELFF. The rearrangement links TRBV4-3 to TRBJ2-2; perhaps D is TRBD1 or TRBD2 (5 bases each). CDR1 is LGHNA, CDR2 YSLEER, per germline. The V and J ends lost 0 bases and 4 bases respectively, with 12 bases between them. This CDR3 has 16 residues.

The CDR3 DNA follows: TGTGCCAGCAGCTTAGGGGGGACCTTTAGCACAGATACGCAGTATTTT. Amino acid sequence: CASSLGGTFSTDTQYF. This chain uses TRBV7-9 with TRBJ2-3; D might be TRBD1 or TRBD2, each matching 5 bases. CDR1 is SEHNR and CDR2 is FQNEAQ in the germline V gene (reference sequence). V gave up 1 base and J gave up 0 bases, with 11 bases separating them. This CDR3 contains 16 residues.

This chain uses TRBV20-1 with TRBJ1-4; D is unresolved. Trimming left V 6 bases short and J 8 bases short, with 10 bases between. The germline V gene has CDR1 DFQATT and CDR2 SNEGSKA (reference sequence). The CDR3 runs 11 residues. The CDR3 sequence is CSAPRWEKLFF. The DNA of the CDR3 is TGCAGTGCCCCGCGTTGGGAAAAACTGTTTTTT.

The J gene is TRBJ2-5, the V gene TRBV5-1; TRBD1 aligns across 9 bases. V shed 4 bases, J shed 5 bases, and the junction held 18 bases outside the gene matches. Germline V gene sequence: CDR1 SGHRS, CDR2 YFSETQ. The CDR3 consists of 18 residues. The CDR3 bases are TGCGCCAGCAGCGGGACAGGGAGACTGAACGTCCTTGCGGAGACCCAGTACTTC. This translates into CASSGTGRLNVLAETQYF.

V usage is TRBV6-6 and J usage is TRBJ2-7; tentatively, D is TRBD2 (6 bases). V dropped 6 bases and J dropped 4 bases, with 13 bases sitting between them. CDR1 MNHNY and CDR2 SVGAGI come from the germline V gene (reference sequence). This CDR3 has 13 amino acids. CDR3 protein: CASSPTRGYEQYF. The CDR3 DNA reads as TGTGCCAGCAGCCCGACTAGAGGGTACGAGCAGTACTTC.

This chain's CDR3 is CASSSSGSGFDTQYF. CDR3 nucleotides: TGTGCCAGCAGCTCGAGCGGGAGCGGTTTTGATACGCAGTATTTT. V is TRBV28 and J is TRBJ2-3; 8 nucleotides match TRBD2. V lost 6 bases and J lost 6; bases outside the gene matches: 11. This CDR3 contains 15 residues. Germline V gene sequence: CDR1 MDHEN, CDR2 SYDVKM.

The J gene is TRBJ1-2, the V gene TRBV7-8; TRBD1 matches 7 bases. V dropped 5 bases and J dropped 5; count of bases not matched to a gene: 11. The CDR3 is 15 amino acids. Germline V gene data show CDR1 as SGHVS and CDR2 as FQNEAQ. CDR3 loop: CASSPDRVRDYGYTF. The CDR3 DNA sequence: TGTGCCAGCAGCCCCGACAGGGTCCGTGATTATGGCTACACCTTC.

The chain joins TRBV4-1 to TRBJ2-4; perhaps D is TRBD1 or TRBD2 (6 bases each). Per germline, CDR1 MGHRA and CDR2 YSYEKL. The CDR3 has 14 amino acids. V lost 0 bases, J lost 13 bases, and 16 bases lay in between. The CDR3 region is CASSQDPGVGGQYF. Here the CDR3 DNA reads TGCGCCAGCAGCCAAGACCCAGGGGTGGGGGGACAGTACTTC.

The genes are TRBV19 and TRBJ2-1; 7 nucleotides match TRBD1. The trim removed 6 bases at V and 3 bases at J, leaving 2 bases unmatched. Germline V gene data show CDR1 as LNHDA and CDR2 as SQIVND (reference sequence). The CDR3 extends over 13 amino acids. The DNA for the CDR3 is TGTGCCAGTAGGGGGACAGTCTACAATGAGCAGTTCTTC. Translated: CASRGTVYNEQFF. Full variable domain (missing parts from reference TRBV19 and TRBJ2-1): DGGITQSPKYLFRKEGQNVTLSCEQNLNHDAMYWYRQDPGQGLRLIYYSQIVNDFQKGDIAEGYSVSREKKESFPLTVTSAQKNPTAFYLCASRGTVYNEQFFGPGTRLTVL.

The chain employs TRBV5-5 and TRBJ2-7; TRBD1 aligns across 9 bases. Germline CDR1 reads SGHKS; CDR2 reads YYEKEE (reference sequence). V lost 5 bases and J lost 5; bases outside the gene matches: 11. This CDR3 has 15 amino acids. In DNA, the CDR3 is TGTGCCAGCAGTCAACCGGGACAGGGATCCCACGAGCAGTACTTC. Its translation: CASSQPGQGSHEQYF.

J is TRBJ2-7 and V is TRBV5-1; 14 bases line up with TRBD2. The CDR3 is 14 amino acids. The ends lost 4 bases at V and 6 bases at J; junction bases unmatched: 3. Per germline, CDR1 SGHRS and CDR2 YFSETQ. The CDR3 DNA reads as TGCGCCAGCAGCCGGACTAGCGGGGGGCCCGAGCAGTACTTC. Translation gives CASSRTSGGPEQYF.

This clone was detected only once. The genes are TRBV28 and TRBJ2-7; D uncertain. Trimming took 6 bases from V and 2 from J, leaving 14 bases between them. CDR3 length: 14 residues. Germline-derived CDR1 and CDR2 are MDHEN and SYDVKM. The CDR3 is CASSPTAATYEQYF. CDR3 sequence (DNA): TGTGCCAGCAGCCCCACAGCCGCTACCTACGAGCAGTACTTC. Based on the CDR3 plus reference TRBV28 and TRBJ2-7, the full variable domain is DVKVTQSSRYLVKRTGEKVFLECVQDMDHENMFWYRQDPGLGLRLIYFSYDVKMKEKGDIPEGYSVSREKKERFSLILESASTNQTSMYLCASSPTAATYEQYFGPGTRLTVT.